Below, 4 T cell receptor beta chains from the same sample are listed, as sequenced in a study of cytomegalovirus exposure and HLA in healthy donors. Amplification used 60 Vbeta primers and 13 Jbeta primers. Some clones are missing from TCRdb's copy, which holds only in-frame ones; the method was immunoSEQ multiplex PCR. The sample lists 60,000 to 70,000 clones; around three quarters were seen once. The specimen was PBMCs. All receptors derive from a woman aged 25 to 39 in good health and CMV-seronegative.

The V and J genes are TRBV30 and TRBJ2-1; 9 bases are a match to TRBD1. The junction had 5 bases not matched to a gene; V was cut back by 3 bases and J by 5 bases. The germline gives CDR1 GTSNPN, CDR2 SVGIG (reference sequence). The CDR3 is made up of 14 amino acids. CDR3 bases: TGTGCCTGGAGCCCGGGACAGGGACACAATGAGCAGTTCTTC. Protein sequence: CAWSPGQGHNEQFF.

J is TRBJ2-1 and V is TRBV4-3, with 8 positions matching TRBD2. The CDR3 spans 17 residues. V lost 0 bases to trimming and J lost 3 bases; unmatched junction nucleotides: 7. Germline V gene sequence: CDR1 LGHNA, CDR2 YSLEER. DNA of the CDR3: TGCGCCAGCAGCCAAGATGGGTTCGGGACTAGCTACAATGAGCAGTTCTTC. Protein: CASSQDGFGTSYNEQFF.

This chain uses TRBV4-1 with TRBJ2-7; 9 bases agree with TRBD1. The CDR3 is made up of 14 amino acids. V was pared by 0 bases and J by 3 bases, with 0 bases of the junction left unmatched. The germline gives CDR1 MGHRA, CDR2 YSYEKL. The CDR3, as DNA: TGCGCCAGCAGCCAAGAGGGACAGGGCTACGAGCAGTACTTC. Its protein is CASSQEGQGYEQYF.

This clone was seen a handful of times. The chain combines TRBV30 with TRBJ2-7; 7 bases match TRBD1. This CDR3 spans 16 amino acids. Germline assignment: CDR1 GTSNPN and CDR2 SVGIG (reference sequence). The ends lost 8 bases at V and 3 bases at J; junction bases unmatched: 19. The CDR3 loop reads CAGLGDGEGAVYEQYF. In DNA form, the CDR3 reads TGTGCCGGCTTAGGAGACGGCGAGGGGGCAGTCTACGAGCAGTACTTC.